Presented here are 5 T cell receptor beta chains from one specimen sequenced in a study of blood T cell repertoires in COVID-19. Profiling relied on immunoSEQ multiplex PCR, and the TCRdb table lists in-frame clones only, not all of them. The repertoire holds about 81,000 clones, with 80% to 90% as singletons. The source material was PBMCs or T cells enriched from blood (not recorded which). The receptors shown here come from a woman aged 45-60 years with acute COVID-19.

J is TRBJ2-7 and V is TRBV18, with 11 bases lining up with TRBD2. In germline, CDR1 is KGHSH, CDR2 LQKENI. The trim removed 6 bases at V and 0 bases at J, leaving 4 bases unmatched. The CDR3 runs to 15 residues. CDR3 DNA: TGTGCCAGCTCTTCTGGGACTAGCGGCTCCTACGAGCAGTACTTC. This codes for CASSSGTSGSYEQYF.

This chain links TRBV6-5 with TRBJ2-1; TRBD1 might be the D (5 bases). The germline V gene encodes CDR1 MNHEY and CDR2 SVGAGI. Trimming removed 6 bases from V and 4 bases from J, with 7 bases in between. This CDR3 region has 12 residues. Written as DNA, the CDR3 is TGTGCCAGCAGACAGGTTTACAATGAGCAGTTCTTC. It encodes CASRQVYNEQFF.

This chain joins TRBV3-1 (or the pseudogene TRBV3-2) and TRBJ1-2; tentatively, D is TRBD1 (6 bases). This CDR3 spans 14 amino acids. Between the trimmed V and J ends, which lost 1 base and 7 bases, there was a span of 13 bases. Germline lookup yields CDR1 LGHDT and CDR2 YNNKEL (reference sequence). The CDR3 spells CASSQVRQGSGYTF. CDR3 DNA sequence: TGTGCCAGCAGCCAAGTTCGGCAGGGGAGTGGCTACACCTTC.

The chain joins TRBV19 to TRBJ2-5; D might be TRBD2 (6 bases). Trimming shortened V by 1 base and J by 7 bases, and 10 bases separated the two germline ends. Per the germline V gene, CDR1 is LNHDA and CDR2 is SQIVND (reference sequence). This CDR3 comprises 13 residues. The CDR3 bases are TGTGCCAGTAGTATAGGTTGGAGGGGGACCCAGTACTTC. Translating it yields CASSIGWRGTQYF.

The V and J genes are TRBV29-1 and TRBJ2-5, with TRBD2 as a possible D gene (5 bases). This CDR3 region has 12 residues. The germline V gene has CDR1 SQVTM and CDR2 ANQGSEA. V gave up 5 bases and J gave up 5 bases, with 12 bases separating them. In DNA form, the CDR3 reads TGCAGCGTTCGAGGGTCCGGGGAGACCCAGTACTTC. As protein: CSVRGSGETQYF.